These T cell receptor beta chains were read from a single sample in a study of post-analysis software for immune sequencing data. A single record per CDR3 protein comes from TCRdb applying MiXCR to the PCR reads. This table holds roughly 400,000 distinct CDR3 sequences, approximately 39% found once. Specimen: blood. Every receptor here comes from a girl aged 2-10 years with multiple sclerosis. Each CDR3 is given with its conserved first and last residue. D genes are given only for firm matches. Rows may omit the clone size; those that give it use once, few, many or a size class.

j_gene,abundance,d_gene,v_gene,len,CDR3aa,CDR3nt
TRBJ2-1,many,NA,TRBV7-2,13,CASSYWQYNEQFF,TGTGCCAGCAGCTATTGGCAGTACAATGAGCAGTTCTTC
TRBJ2-7,few,NA,TRBV29-1,13,CSVDRENSYEQYF,TGCAGCGTTGACAGGGAAAACTCCTACGAGCAGTACTTC
TRBJ2-1,NA,NA,TRBV20-1,16,CSATSAYGSSYNEQFF,TGCAGTGCCACTTCAGCCTACGGGAGCTCCTACAATGAGCAGTTCTTC
TRBJ2-1,NA,NA,TRBV6-5,17,CASRYGHGAGSYDEQFF,TGTGCCAGCAGATATGGGCATGGGGCAGGTTCCTACGATGAGCAGTTCTTC
TRBJ2-1,few,TRBD2,TRBV7-3,15,CASSPAGTSYNEQFF,TGTGCCAGCAGCCCCGCCGGGACTAGTTACAATGAGCAGTTCTTC
TRBJ1-4,NA,TRBD1,TRBV2,17,CASIPDRAAGRNEKLFF,TGTGCCAGCATCCCGGACAGGGCGGCGGGAAGGAATGAAAAACTGTTTTTT
TRBJ2-7,NA,TRBD1,TRBV5-6,17,CASSYDRGSVLLDEQYF,TGTGCCAGCAGCTATGACAGGGGGTCCGTCCTTCTAGACGAGCAGTACTTC
TRBJ2-6,NA,NA,TRBV7-2,15,CASSLLSSGANILTF,TGTGCCAGCAGCTTATTATCGTCCGGGGCCAACATCCTGACTTTC
TRBJ1-2,few,NA,TRBV10-3,19,CAISVKRGGPSLFDYGYTF,TGTGCCATCAGTGTAAAGCGGGGGGGTCCATCTTTGTTTGACTATGGCTACACCTTC
TRBJ1-1,NA,NA,TRBV7-9,11,CASNLRGEAFF,TGTGCCAGCAACTTAAGGGGTGAAGCTTTCTTT
TRBJ2-1,NA,TRBD2,TRBV20-1,14,CSASAGGVYNEQFF,TGCAGTGCTTCAGCGGGAGGGGTATACAATGAGCAGTTCTTC
TRBJ2-1,NA,TRBD2,TRBV9,15,CASSVSGGAHNEQFF,TGTGCCAGCAGCGTAAGCGGGGGGGCGCACAATGAGCAGTTCTTC
TRBJ1-2,few,TRBD1,TRBV29-1,11,CSVTGGRGYTF,TGCAGCGTGACAGGGGGTCGTGGCTACACCTTC
TRBJ2-1,NA,NA,TRBV20-1,15,CSARDLGRSYNEQFF,TGCAGTGCTAGAGATCTGGGCAGATCCTACAATGAGCAGTTCTTC
TRBJ2-5,NA,NA,TRBV27,15,CASSSLTTIGETQYF,TGTGCCAGCAGTTCCCTCACGACTATTGGAGAGACCCAGTACTTC
TRBJ1-2,few,NA,TRBV7-2,13,CASSLWENYGYTF,TGTGCCAGCAGCTTATGGGAAAACTATGGCTACACCTTC
TRBJ2-3,NA,TRBD2,TRBV7-2,16,CASSLGSGGYTDTQYF,TGTGCCAGCAGCTTAGGGTCCGGGGGGTACACAGATACGCAGTATTTT
TRBJ2-7,NA,NA,TRBV10-3,15,CAISDTVTVSYEQYF,TGTGCCATCAGTGACACCGTGACAGTCTCCTACGAGCAGTACTTC
TRBJ2-2,NA,NA,TRBV4-3,13,CASSPDRTGELFF,TGCGCCAGCAGCCCTGACAGGACCGGGGAGCTGTTTTTT
TRBJ2-3,NA,NA,TRBV5-1,13,CASSLQGPDTQYF,TGCGCCAGCAGCTTGCAAGGCCCAGATACGCAGTATTTT
TRBJ2-5,NA,NA,TRBV5-1,14,CTSGTGAISETQYF,TGCACCAGCGGAACCGGGGCTATTTCAGAGACCCAGTACTTC
TRBJ2-3,NA,NA,TRBV5-1,16,CASSLPFAGITDTQYF,TGCGCCAGCAGCTTACCTTTTGCGGGGATCACAGATACGCAGTATTTT
TRBJ2-1,few,TRBD2,TRBV25-1,13,CASSTGLANEQFF,TGTGCCAGCAGCACAGGACTAGCGAATGAGCAGTTCTTC
TRBJ2-7,few,TRBD1,TRBV4-1,16,CASSSRWGQGAYEQYF,TGCGCCAGCAGCTCGAGATGGGGACAGGGGGCCTACGAGCAGTACTTC
TRBJ2-7,NA,NA,TRBV4-2,14,CASSQEGRVYEQYF,TGTGCCAGCAGCCAAGAAGGGCGAGTTTACGAGCAGTACTTC
TRBJ1-1,NA,TRBD1,TRBV27,18,CASSLMRIVGGINTEAFF,TGTGCCAGCAGTTTAATGAGGATTGTAGGGGGCATAAACACTGAAGCTTTCTTT
TRBJ1-5,NA,NA,TRBV10-2,16,CASSAKRDRRIKPQHF,TGCGCCAGCAGCGCGAAACGGGACCGTCGGATCAAACCCCAGCATTTT
TRBJ2-1,NA,TRBD2,TRBV20-1,13,CSEGTSGNNEQFF,TGCAGTGAGGGGACTAGCGGGAACAATGAGCAGTTCTTC